These 8 T cell receptor beta chains came from one sample sequenced in a study of T cell changes during pregnancy in multiple sclerosis. TCRdb's copy holds only in-frame clones and misses some; the assay was immunoSEQ multiplex PCR. Seen here are roughly 75,000 clones, around nine tenths observed once, and the top ten hold approximately 2%. The sequences come from peripheral blood, collected before pregnancy. The origin of the receptors is a female donor with multiple sclerosis, enrolled in a pregnancy study.

The chain has TRBV29-1 and TRBJ2-1, with unresolved D. The germline V and J ends were trimmed by 4 bases and 4 bases, with 20 bases remaining between them. Germline assignment: CDR1 SQVTM and CDR2 ANQGSEA. CDR3 length: 16 residues. The CDR3 loop is CSVVPEAATHYNEQFF. CDR3 sequence (DNA): TGCAGCGTTGTACCTGAGGCCGCGACTCATTACAATGAGCAGTTCTTC.

The J gene is TRBJ1-2, the V gene TRBV4-1; 8 nucleotides match TRBD1. This CDR3 is 15 amino acids long. The V gene end was trimmed by 3 bases and the J gene end by 5 bases; junction bases not matched to a gene: 8. Germline CDR1 MGHRA, CDR2 YSYEKL. CDR3 protein: CASSHGQGTGYGYTF. DNA of the CDR3: TGCGCCAGCAGCCACGGACAGGGTACGGGTTATGGCTACACCTTC.

The chain has TRBV6-1 and TRBJ1-2; TRBD1 matches at 7 bases. CDR3 length: 14 amino acids. Germline V lookup: CDR1 MNHNS, CDR2 SASEGT. V dropped 7 bases and J dropped 2; count of bases not matched to a gene: 7. The CDR3 loop reads CASIRTGQNYGYTF. The CDR3 nucleotides read TGTGCCAGCATCCGGACAGGACAAAACTATGGCTACACCTTC.

V is TRBV19 and J is TRBJ2-3, with 7 bases matching TRBD2. Germline CDR1 and CDR2: LNHDA and SQIVND (reference sequence). With 10 bases clipped from V and 2 bases from J, the junction kept 12 bases outside the gene matches. This CDR3 is 15 amino acids long. In DNA, the CDR3 is TGTGCCACCTCCCGGGAGAGCGGGGTCACAGATACGCAGTATTTT. Its protein product is CATSRESGVTDTQYF.

This chain joins TRBV5-1 and TRBJ1-1, with 9 positions matching TRBD1. Germline V gene data show CDR1 as SGHRS and CDR2 as YFSETQ. The CDR3 is 17 amino acids. The ends lost 4 bases at V and 4 bases at J; junction bases unmatched: 14. CDR3 nucleotides: TGCGCCAGCAGCACCGTCCCGGGACAGGGAGGGGGCACTGAAGCTTTCTTT. Its protein product is CASSTVPGQGGGTEAFF.

V and J are TRBV6-1 and TRBJ2-7; a weak D match, TRBD2 (5 bases). The CDR3 consists of 13 residues. Trimming pared 7 bases from V and 2 bases from J, leaving 12 bases between. CDR1 and CDR2 (germline): MNHNS, SASEGT. Here the CDR3 DNA reads TGTGCCAGCACGGGGTCCGAAGCCTACGAGCAGTACTTC. Translating gives CASTGSEAYEQYF.

The chain carries TRBV18 and TRBJ2-5, with D possibly TRBD2 on 5 matching bases. The CDR3 is 13 amino acids. Germline CDR1 KGHSH, CDR2 LQKENI. V lost 6 bases and J 4 bases, leaving 12 bases between the germline ends. CDR3 in amino acids: CASSPDYGETQYF. CDR3 coding DNA: TGTGCCAGCTCGCCCGACTATGGAGAGACCCAGTACTTC.

This chain joins TRBV6-1 and TRBJ2-7; D is unresolved. Germline lookup yields CDR1 MNHNS and CDR2 SASEGT. V dropped 3 bases and J dropped 0 bases, with 12 bases sitting between them. The CDR3 has 15 amino acids. This CDR3 is CASSEVPGLSYEQYF. The CDR3 region has the DNA TGTGCCAGCAGTGAGGTTCCAGGTCTCTCCTACGAGCAGTACTTC.